This T cell receptor beta chain was recorded in a study of cytomegalovirus exposure and HLA in healthy donors (dated by TCRdb to the late 2010s). Turning to the overall study: In an earlier analysis of 587 of the donors, 276 Gb of sequence data and roughly 100 million unique TCR beta sequences from about 179 million T cells were reported. The study used immunosequencing to profile the T cell repertoires of more than 650 subjects and linked those repertoires to cytomegalovirus serostatus. A separate validation cohort of more than 100 different subjects was used in addition to the 666-subject first cohort. All discovery cohort repertoires had been generated using a single sequencing platform. To decide whether each TCR beta V gene segment behaved as functional or pseudogenic, an earlier analysis of several hundred of the donors relied on high-throughput TCR beta sequencing. An early release that covered about 600 HLA-typed donors contained approximately 290 gigabases of sequencing data and some 87 million unique TCR sequences. Roughly 5 DR-DQ haplotypes were handled as single units for association and clustering, since linkage in the cohort was strong. Donor age, sex, ethnicity and CMV serostatus were collected together with the repertoire data. Across approximately 400 genotyped donors of the cohort, an average of approximately 240,000 unique TCR beta nucleotide sequences per donor were sequenced, and roughly 18% of those sequences were non-productive. To predict cytomegalovirus infection status, the study brought together high-throughput TCR immunosequencing, statistical association of individual TCRs with disease status, and machine learning. In a later genetic analysis, genome-wide SNP genotypes for about 65% of the roughly 700 donors were used, and that subset was treated as a discovery cohort. In a later analysis, previously published TCR beta repertoires from roughly 710 donors were re-analyzed and high-resolution HLA genotyping was added so that TCR occurrence patterns could be studied. The genetic ancestry cluster associated with self-reported Caucasian donors included roughly 84% of the approximately 430 genotyped donors. Rather than using new phenotypic data, the later analysis identified candidate immune exposures from TCR beta sequences and from how often those sequences occurred across donors. The aim of the study was to test whether cataloging public T cell receptors could identify signatures of past pathogen exposure. Class I and class II HLA loci were covered by the typing at four-digit resolution. The number of typed donors differed by locus: about 629-630 for A, B, C, DRB1 and DQB1; roughly 510 for DQA1; some 590 for DPA1; and about 450 for DPB1.

The full study reports these points: The classifier was reported to diagnose cytomegalovirus status with high specificity and sensitivity in both the original cohort and the validation cohort. A further reported finding was that TCR beta sequences accurately predicted the HLA-A and HLA-B alleles for most subjects in the first cohort. Some IMGT-functional V segments, including TRBV6-2 and TRBV6-3, could not be distinguished by the 87-base-pair reads and were therefore excluded. In an earlier analysis of some 500 of the donors, most TCR beta V segments were observed in productive rearrangements about 90% or about 30% of the time, broadly matching IMGT annotations. Most CMV-associated TCR beta chains appeared to be HLA-restricted in a later analysis, and the HLA associations seemed to be driven largely by CMV exposure. In a later analysis, several top co-occurrence clusters were reported to appear linked to parvovirus B19, influenza, CMV and Epstein-Barr virus. In vitro tests confirmed that three of the cytomegalovirus-associated TCR beta chains recognize cytomegalovirus antigens. In a later genetic analysis, a missense DCLRE1C variant was associated with V-gene and J-gene trimming of TCR beta chains, and the association was replicated in an independent cohort. A cluster of highly shared sequence variants was judged likely to represent a technical artifact of the sequencing pipeline. HLA typing was unavailable for some donors at each locus, so association tests used only the typed subset. Because counts were too low, roughly 18 rarely observed V segments, including chromosome 9 orphons, were left out of the earlier analysis of 587 of the donors. A later genetic analysis reported fewer N-insertions in productive TCRs among donors in an Asian-associated ancestry cluster than the roughly 700-donor mean. This cohort had only TCR beta chains sequenced, and the lack of alpha or paired-chain data limited which features could be detected. The presence/absence analyses assumed that sequencing depth was roughly uniform across donors, and that assumption may not be true. According to the authors, the approach could potentially be generalized to other disease states and immunological phenotypes. In the study, around 150 TCR beta chains were listed as associated with cytomegalovirus. Linkage disequilibrium might explain the correlated functional status among segregating V segments, but an unknown experimental factor could not be ruled out. Compared with equally common non-associated chains, HLA-associated TCR beta chains in a later analysis were more clonally expanded and had lower generation probabilities. The only immune exposure information available for the cohort was CMV serostatus. Assigning TCR associations to individual alleles was difficult when HLA alleles, especially DR and DQ, strongly co-occurred. In a later analysis, TCR association rates were found to vary across HLA loci, with the most associated TCRs seen for DRB1 alleles and the fewest for HLA-C alleles. Most TCR sequences were observed very rarely across donors, whereas some public TCRs were present in many individuals. Specific HLA alleles were associated with more than 15,000 TCR beta sequences at a false discovery rate of 0.05 in a later analysis.

A word on this clone: Its antigen is currently not known. Base qualities are not recorded, but no much larger clone differs from it by a single base.

Inclusive of the bounding cysteine and phenylalanine, the CDR3 is 14 residues long. CDR3 DNA only is kept here, 42 bases in frame from base 1. The trim is 6 bases for V and 3 bases for J, with a gap of 16 bases between the germline ends. Libraries were made using the immunoSEQ multiplex PCR assay. For the multiplex PCR, a mixture combining 60 forward primers for TCR Vbeta segments and 13 reverse primers for TCR Jbeta segments was used. The CDR3 region of rearranged TCR beta genes was amplified from genomic DNA with a multiplex PCR assay. The amplified TCR beta libraries were sequenced on the Illumina HiSeq System as 87-base-pair reads. For the original study's pipeline: Across the 670 or so repertoires, a later analysis counted some 81 million unique TCR beta chains, approximately 12 million of which were shared by at least two donors. Raw reads were error-corrected and collapsed into unique sequences with a nearest-neighbor algorithm that merged closely related sequences to remove PCR and sequencing errors. CDR3 sequences were aligned to IMGT reference sequences to assign V, D and J gene segments. For a sequence to be retained, at least a six-nucleotide match to both a V gene segment and a J gene segment was required. Rearrangements were classified as productive when the CDR3 lacked stop codons and remained in frame with V and J, and all other rearrangements were classified as non-productive. Following IMGT convention, CDR3 was defined as the stretch from the second conserved V-encoded cysteine to the conserved J-encoded phenylalanine. In an earlier analysis of more than 550 of the donors, sequences lacking an unambiguous match to a single V gene segment were excluded. An earlier analysis of some 500 of the donors classified V segments as functional when productive rearrangements were above 56.7% and as segregating when the standard deviation between donors was above 5%. To diagnose cytomegalovirus status from the catalog of TCR beta chain sequences, a statistical classification framework was built. V and J gene assignment, in a later analysis, came from comparing TCR nucleotide sequences with IMGT/GENE-DB human TR gene sequences. In a later analysis, CDR3 sequences and most-parsimonious VDJ recombination scenarios were assigned using the TCRdist pipeline. A later analysis defined each TCR beta chain by its CDR3 amino acid sequence plus V-gene family, and excluded reads lacking a unique V-gene family. As a way to deal with suspected cross-contamination and a sequencing artifact, a later analysis dropped 592 nucleotide sequences that were highly shared and had low generation probability. For each public chain, a later analysis derived a clonal expansion index from normalized ranks of inferred template counts within each repertoire. In a later analysis, generation probabilities were computed with a VDJ recombination model fitted to out-of-frame rearrangements, and the resulting probabilities were checked against IGoR. Hypergeometric tests were used in a later analysis to score TCR-TCR, TCR-HLA and TCR-CMV co-occurrence, with a repertoire-size bias correction applied to the TCR pairs. To estimate false discovery rates, a later analysis permuted the HLA or CMV assignments 20 times. In a later analysis, co-occurring TCRs were grouped with DBSCAN, and TCRdist sequence similarity was added when clustering was performed within HLA-allele-positive subsets. Repertoires with fewer than 30,000 or more than 120,000 public chains were left out of co-occurrence clustering, as were a few repertoires with anomalous nucleotide sharing. In TCRdb, the immuneACCESS table is reduced to in-frame sequences with V and J assigned. These tables do not hold every clone; where another copy was compared, an unresolved V gene accounts for under half, and the others remain unexplained. V, J and clone size are those of that table, while D and trimming were read from the DNA. Across this sample there are roughly 130,000 clones, with 75% to 85% seen only once. Over 3% of the sample is held by the ten biggest clonotypes.

In total, approximately 700 healthy bone marrow donors made up the cohort. All cohort members were sampled while nominally healthy, although unrecorded immune exposures were likely present. The donor was CMV seronegative and belonged to the group of under 400 seronegative cohort members. A peripheral blood sample was collected from each donor, and TCR beta sequencing was performed on peripheral blood mononuclear cells. The Qiagen DNeasy Blood Extraction Kit was used to extract genomic DNA from the blood cell samples. Sequenced input: PBMCs. The chain is made from TRBV5-3 and TRBJ2-7; a tentative D match to TRBD1 spans 6 bases. TRBV5-3 is an open reading frame whose function is uncertain. The TCR was taken from a woman in her thirties or forties in good health and CMV-seronegative. The nucleotide sequence is TGTGCCAGAACCGTGGGGGCCCTGGGCTACGAGCAGTACTTC. Its coded protein is CARTVGALGYEQYF.